This T cell receptor beta chain appears in the sequencing data of a study of T cell changes during pregnancy in multiple sclerosis. The CDR3 is 13 amino acids. Germline values: CDR1 SQVTM, CDR2 ANQGSEA. V was trimmed by 3 bases and J by 7 bases, leaving 15 bases between them. TCRdb's copy holds only in-frame clones and misses some; the assay was immunoSEQ multiplex PCR. The top ten clones hold 0.5% to 0.6% of a sample with roughly 60,000 clones, 70% to 90% of them seen once. The origin of this receptor is a female donor with multiple sclerosis, enrolled in a pregnancy study. The chain employs TRBV29-1 and TRBJ2-5; maybe TRBD1 (6 bases). The source material was CD4+ T cells from peripheral blood mononuclear cells, sampled in the first trimester of pregnancy. In DNA, the CDR3 is TGCAGCGTTGAGGGGGCAGGGCAGAGGACCCAGTACTTC. Amino acids: CSVEGAGQRTQYF.